The rows below give T cell receptor beta chains drawn from one sample of a study of T cell responses to AZD1222 COVID-19 vaccine. Produced via immunoSEQ multiplex PCR; TCRdb's table is partial and in-frame only. The table records tens of thousands of clones, about 87% of them present only once. The input for sequencing was peripheral blood, taken 28 days after the second dose of the MenACWY control vaccine. These receptors all come from an adult who received the MenACWY meningococcal vaccine as a control. CDR3s include the opening cysteine and the closing phenylalanine or tryptophan. A D gene is named only where the DNA matches it firmly. Expanded clones are given a class, and other clones once, few, many or no size at all.

j_call | v_call | clone_size | d_call | cdr3_nt | cdr3_aa
TRBJ2-2 | TRBV4-3 | - | - | TGCGCCAGCAGCCAAGAGTATGCCGGCGCGGGGGAGCTGTTTTTT | CASSQEYAGAGELFF
TRBJ1-6 | TRBV9 | - | - | TGTGCCAGCAGCGTAGAAAAGAGTCAGAATTCACCCCTCCACTTT | CASSVEKSQNSPLHF
TRBJ1-6 | TRBV7-2 | - | - | TGTGCCAGCAGCTTAATTCTTACGACCGGGAATTCACCCCTCCACTTT | CASSLILTTGNSPLHF
TRBJ1-6 | TRBV12-3/TRBV12-4 | - | - | TGTGCCAGCAGTTTAGGGATTAAAGATCCCCTCCACTTT | CASSLGIKDPLHF
TRBJ1-6 | TRBV5-1 | - | TRBD1 | TGCGCCAGCAGCCAGGAGACAGGGGTTGATTCACCCCTCCACTTT | CASSQETGVDSPLHF
TRBJ1-1 | TRBV7-2 | - | - | TGTGCCAGCAGCTTCGCCCCCGGTGGGGGCCGAGCTGAAGCTTTCTTT | CASSFAPGGGRAEAFF
TRBJ2-1 | TRBV7-9 | - | TRBD2 | TGTGCCAGCAGCCCACCACTAGCGGAAGACAACAATGAGCAGTTCTTC | CASSPPLAEDNNEQFF
TRBJ2-3 | TRBV4-3 | - | - | TGCGCCAGCAGCCAAGACCAGGGGCCCCGGCTAGATACGCAGTATTTT | CASSQDQGPRLDTQYF
TRBJ2-5 | TRBV7-2 | - | - | TGTGCCAGCAGCTTAGTATCGTACCAAGAGACCCAGTACTTC | CASSLVSYQETQYF
TRBJ1-4 | TRBV19 | - | - | TGTGCCAGTAGTATTCGGGACGGAGCAGGGGCAAATGAAAAACTGTTTTTT | CASSIRDGAGANEKLFF
TRBJ2-3 | TRBV6-4 | - | TRBD2 | TGTGCCAGCAGTGGGACTAGCGAGTCAGATACGCAGTATTTT | CASSGTSESDTQYF
TRBJ2-5 | TRBV20-1 | - | TRBD2 | TGCAGTGCTAGTGCTAGCGGGGGTTTGGAGACCCAGTACTTC | CSASASGGLETQYF
TRBJ1-6 | TRBV6-5 | - | - | TGTGCCAGCAGTTATAGAGGTCTAGACAATAATTCACCCCTCCACTTT | CASSYRGLDNNSPLHF
TRBJ2-1 | TRBV11-2 | - | - | TGTGCCAGCAGCTTAGGAGATGAGGCGAGCTCCTACAATGAGCAGTTCTTC | CASSLGDEASSYNEQFF
TRBJ1-5 | TRBV9 | - | - | TGTGCCAGCAGCGAGGGCTCGGGTGTGGGACAGCCCCAGCATTTT | CASSEGSGVGQPQHF
TRBJ1-1 | TRBV3-1/TRBV3-2 | - | TRBD1 | TGTGCCAGCAGCCAAAGGGGGCCCCGTGACACTGAAGCTTTCTTT | CASSQRGPRDTEAFF
TRBJ1-4 | TRBV30 | - | TRBD1 | TGTGCCTGGATTAGGGACAGGGGACGGTTTGAAAAACTGTTTTTT | CAWIRDRGRFEKLFF
TRBJ2-3 | TRBV5-1 | - | - | TGCGCCAGCAGCATTAATAGTCCTAGCACAGATACGCAGTATTTT | CASSINSPSTDTQYF
TRBJ1-1 | TRBV11-1 | - | - | TGTGCCAGCAGCCCCCAGAACACTGAAGCTTTCTTT | CASSPQNTEAFF
TRBJ1-1 | TRBV29-1 | - | TRBD1 | TGCAGCGGTCAGACAGGGCAGAACACTGAAGCTTTCTTT | CSGQTGQNTEAFF
TRBJ2-5 | TRBV7-2 | once | TRBD2 | TGTGCCAGCAGCTTAGGACTAGCGGGGGGGCTGGAGACCCAGTACTTC | CASSLGLAGGLETQYF
TRBJ1-4 | TRBV5-6 | - | - | TGTGCCAGCAGCGGAGTGGGTTCCGGCGACGCGCGGGAAAAACTGTTTTTT | CASSGVGSGDAREKLFF
TRBJ1-2 | TRBV3-1/TRBV3-2 | - | - | TGTGCCAGCAGCCCCTGGAAAGGTCTTAACGGCTACACCTTC | CASSPWKGLNGYTF
TRBJ1-1 | TRBV9 | - | - | TGTGCCAGCAGCTTTGGAGTAGGCACTGAAGCTTTCTTT | CASSFGVGTEAFF
TRBJ1-3 | TRBV5-1 | - | - | TGCGCCAGCAGCTTGGTGGGCTCTGGAAACACCATATATTTT | CASSLVGSGNTIYF
TRBJ2-7 | TRBV11-2 | - | - | TGTGCCAGCAGCTTAGATAAGGGGTCTAGCGAGCAGTACTTC | CASSLDKGSSEQYF
TRBJ1-5 | TRBV12-5 | - | - | TGTGCTAGTGGCGCCGGGCCGGCACAGCCCCAGCATTTT | CASGAGPAQPQHF
TRBJ1-4 | TRBV6-5 | - | - | TGTGCCAGCAGCGGACGGGGTCTTGCGGAAAAACTGTTTTTT | CASSGRGLAEKLFF
TRBJ1-3 | TRBV5-4 | - | - | TGTGCCAGCAGCTTGTCGGGGGCTGGAAACACCATATATTTT | CASSLSGAGNTIYF
TRBJ1-4 | TRBV19 | - | - | TGTGCCAGTACATCCGGGAGAAGCGAAAAACTGTTTTTT | CASTSGRSEKLFF
TRBJ1-5 | TRBV19 | - | - | TGTGCCAGTAGTCTGAACAGGGATAATCAGCCCCAGCATTTT | CASSLNRDNQPQHF
TRBJ1-2 | TRBV12-3/TRBV12-4 | - | - | TGTGCCAGCAGTCCCGACAGCGTTTATGGCTACACCTTC | CASSPDSVYGYTF
TRBJ1-2 | TRBV5-4 | - | - | TGTGCCAGCAGCCCCGGGCCTTCTAACTATGGCTACACCTTC | CASSPGPSNYGYTF
TRBJ2-1 | TRBV4-2 | - | - | TGTGCCAGCAGCCAAGGACTAGGAGAAGGCAATGAGCAGTTCTTC | CASSQGLGEGNEQFF
TRBJ2-1 | TRBV11-2 | - | - | TGTGCCAGCAGCTTGGGGATTTACAATGAGCAGTTCTTC | CASSLGIYNEQFF
TRBJ1-2 | TRBV9 | - | - | TGTGCCAGCAGCGTAGTGAACTATGGCTACACCTTC | CASSVVNYGYTF
TRBJ1-3 | TRBV28 | - | - | TGTGCCCGCAGACGAGGGGGGGGCTCTGGAAACACCATATATTTT | CARRRGGGSGNTIYF